The present TCR beta chain was sequenced within a study of cytomegalovirus exposure and HLA in healthy donors. Study at large: The same platform was used for the roughly 120 validation repertoires and the 500 to 700 first-cohort repertoires, a later analysis reported.

Overall study results and limits: 150 to 200 TCR beta chains were listed as cytomegalovirus-associated. The study found most TCR sequences rare, yet found some public TCRs in many donors.

Worth noting for this clone: The antigen remains unidentified.

The germline V gene has CDR1 SGHRS and CDR2 YFSETQ. This CDR3 spans 14 amino acids. The ends lost 4 bases at V and 4 bases at J; junction bases unmatched: 2. Using immunoSEQ multiplex PCR, the repertoire was profiled, and TCRdb retains in-frame clones only, with some absent. The sample lists about 160,000 clones, around nine tenths occurring once. The V gene is TRBV5-1, the J gene TRBJ2-3; TRBD1 matches at 11 bases. The source material was PBMCs. This TCR was sampled from a man aged 18 to 35 in good health and CMV-seronegative. The CDR3, as DNA: TGCGCCAGCAGCCAGGGACAGGGGGCAGATACGCAGTATTTT. Protein: CASSQGQGADTQYF. The full variable domain, completed using reference TRBV5-1 and TRBJ2-3, is KAGVTQTPRYLIKTRGQQVTLSCSPISGHRSVSWYQQTPGQGLQFLFEYFSETQRNKGNFPGRFSGRQFSNSRSEMNVSTLELGDSALYLCASSQGQGADTQYFGPGTRLTVL.